Each of the 23 T cell receptor beta chains below was sequenced from the same sample in a study of blood T cells in healthy people across ages. Alongside a J-beta primer mix, a sample-barcoded 5' primer served in a second PCR lasting roughly 7 to 12 cycles. TCRdb itself ran the 5' RACE reads through MiXCR, one entry per CDR3 protein. The data hold about 640,000 distinct CDR3 sequences, with about 54% observed a single time. The sequencing sample was made of blood. Receptors were obtained from a man aged 60-69 years in good health.

This clonotype was detected only a few times. DNA for the CDR3: TGTGCCAGCAGCACACTTAGGGCAGAAAGCGGGGTGGGAAATGAGCAGTTCTTC. Translation gives CASSTLRAESGVGNEQFF. The rearrangement uses TRBV7-6 and TRBJ2-1, with TRBD2 matching 7 bases. Germline lookup yields CDR1 SGHVS and CDR2 FNYEAQ. The V segment lost 5 bases and the J segment 7 bases; nucleotides outside the gene matches: 20. The CDR3 spans 18 residues.

The chain employs TRBV2 and TRBJ2-7, with D perhaps matching TRBD2 (6 bases). The CDR3 length is 14 residues. V dropped 3 bases and J dropped 0 bases, with 9 bases sitting between them. Germline V lookup: CDR1 SNHLY, CDR2 FYNNEI. CDR3 bases: TGTGCCAGCAGTGAGGAGGGGTACTCCTACGAGCAGTACTTC. This gives the protein CASSEEGYSYEQYF. Combining the CDR3 with reference TRBV2 and TRBJ2-7 gives the whole variable domain EPEVTQTPSHQVTQMGQEVILRCVPISNHLYFYWYRQILGQKVEFLVSFYNNEISEKSEIFDDQFSVERPDGSNFTLKIRSTKLEDSAMYFCASSEEGYSYEQYFGPGTRLTVT.

The chain's CDR3 is CASSCSGDSYQPQHF. The CDR3 DNA is TGTGCCAGCAGTTGCTCAGGGGACAGCTATCAGCCCCAGCATTTT. This chain links TRBV6-6 with TRBJ1-5; 7 positions match TRBD1. Germline CDR1 and CDR2: MNHNY and SVGAGI (reference sequence). The CDR3 consists of 15 residues. The V gene end was trimmed by 4 bases and the J gene end by 5 bases; junction bases not matched to a gene: 8.

The CDR3 DNA reads as TGCGCCAGCAGCTTGTCAGGTTGGGCCCGGGTGAACACTGAAGCTTTCTTT. Translating it yields CASSLSGWARVNTEAFF. V and J are TRBV5-1 and TRBJ1-1, with D unclear. Between the trimmed V and J ends, which lost 1 base and 0 bases, there was a span of 16 bases. CDR3 length equals 17 residues. Germline lookup yields CDR1 SGHRS and CDR2 YFSETQ.

The CDR3: CATSDPATGYNQPQHF. CDR3 in DNA: TGTGCCACCAGTGATCCGGCGACAGGGTATAATCAGCCCCAGCATTTT. The gene calls are TRBV24-1 and TRBJ1-5; 7 bases align to TRBD1. The CDR3 totals 16 residues. CDR1 KGHDR and CDR2 SFDVKD come from the germline V gene. The ends lost 3 bases at V and 4 bases at J; junction bases unmatched: 8.

This chain connects TRBV7-9 to TRBJ2-3; D might be TRBD2 (6 bases). This CDR3 has 16 amino acids. The germline V and J ends were trimmed by 5 bases and 4 bases, with 19 bases remaining between them. The germline CDR1 and CDR2 sequences are SEHNR and FQNEAQ (reference sequence). CDR3 bases: TGTGCCAGCAGCCCGCGGGGAGCCCGAGGGGCAGATACGCAGTATTTT. It codes for CASSPRGARGADTQYF.

J is TRBJ2-7 and V is TRBV10-3; 9 nucleotides match TRBD2. Germline assignment: CDR1 ENHRY and CDR2 SYGVKD. After removal of 11 bases from V and 10 bases from J, the junction contained 18 bases not matched to a gene. This CDR3 contains 14 residues. The CDR3 loop is CASSPGLASWAQYF. CDR3 nucleotide sequence: TGTGCCTCTTCCCCGGGACTAGCTTCATGGGCCCAGTACTTC.

The chain employs TRBV20-1 and TRBJ2-1; TRBD2 matches at 10 bases. CDR1 is DFQATT and CDR2 is SNEGSKA in the germline V gene (reference sequence). The J segment lost 6 bases and the V segment lost 0 bases, leaving 11 bases of the junction unmatched. This CDR3 has 17 amino acids. This CDR3 is CSARDPSGGLRVNEQFF. The CDR3 coding sequence is TGCAGTGCTAGAGATCCTAGCGGGGGCCTAAGAGTCAATGAGCAGTTCTTC.

The chain couples TRBV12-3 or TRBV12-4 to TRBJ2-5; D is possibly TRBD1 (6 bases). The V end was cut by 6 bases, the J end by 5 bases, with 13 bases between. This CDR3 spans 13 amino acids. CDR3 in amino acids: CASRNNREETQYF. The DNA of the CDR3 is TGTGCCAGCAGGAACAACAGGGAGGAGACCCAGTACTTC.

The chain has TRBV20-1 and TRBJ2-1, with 12 nucleotides matching TRBD2. Trimming removed 4 bases from V and 4 bases from J; junction bases left unmatched: 2. From germline, CDR1 is DFQATT and CDR2 SNEGSKA (reference sequence). The CDR3 is 14 amino acids. The CDR3 is CSATTSGRYNEQFF. The CDR3 DNA reads TGCAGTGCTACGACTAGCGGGAGATACAATGAGCAGTTCTTC.

This clonotype was found many times. The chain uses TRBV4-1 and TRBJ2-1; 8 positions agree with TRBD2. This CDR3 region has 15 residues. Unmatched junction bases numbered 3, after V lost 4 bases and J lost 1 base. Germline V gene sequence: CDR1 MGHRA, CDR2 YSYEKL. This CDR3 reads CASSPERGSYNEQFF. The CDR3 nucleotides read TGCGCCAGCAGCCCCGAGCGGGGGTCCTACAATGAGCAGTTCTTC.

This sequence joins TRBV3-1 and TRBJ1-1; possible D gene TRBD1, 5 bases. The V end was cut by 3 bases, the J end by 5 bases, with 13 bases between. Per the germline V gene, CDR1 is LGHDT and CDR2 is YNNKEL (reference sequence). The CDR3 is made up of 14 amino acids. This chain's CDR3 is CASSQIWGGTEAFF. Written as DNA, the CDR3 is TGTGCCAGCAGCCAGATCTGGGGCGGGACTGAAGCTTTCTTT. The whole variable domain, remainder taken from reference TRBV3-1 and TRBJ1-1, is DTAVSQTPKYLVTQMGNDKSIKCEQNLGHDTMYWYKQDSKKFLKIMFSYNNKELIINETVPNRFSPKSPDKAHLNLHINSLELGDSAVYFCASSQIWGGTEAFFGQGTRLTVV.

The chain links TRBV29-1 to TRBJ2-3; perhaps TRBD1 as D (6 bases). The CDR3 contains 15 residues. Per the germline V gene, CDR1 is SQVTM and CDR2 is ANQGSEA. Trimming pared 0 bases from V and 6 bases from J, leaving 16 bases between. The DNA for the CDR3 is TGCAGCGTTGAAGATCTGGGCCGAGGGGGTGATACGCAGTATTTT. Translation: CSVEDLGRGGDTQYF.

The chain carries TRBV12-3 or TRBV12-4 and TRBJ2-3; 9 bases line up with TRBD2. CDR3 size: 16 residues. V shed 6 bases and J 3 bases; nucleotides not matched to a gene: 10. CDR3 in DNA: TGTGCCAGCAGCCTAAGGCCTAGCGGGGCAACAGATACGCAGTATTTT. Translating it yields CASSLRPSGATDTQYF.

This clonotype came up a few times. The chain's CDR3 is CSVEGAKGFYEQYF. In DNA form, the CDR3 reads TGCAGCGTTGAAGGGGCAAAGGGGTTCTACGAGCAGTACTTC. This chain joins TRBV29-1 and TRBJ2-7, with D possibly being TRBD1 (5 bases). The length of the CDR3 is 14 residues. Germline CDR1 SQVTM, CDR2 ANQGSEA. Trimming cost V 1 base and J 3 bases, with 13 bases left between them.

This clonotype has only a few counts. The genes are TRBV7-6 and TRBJ2-7; unclear D gene. V lost 4 bases and J 2 bases, leaving 15 bases between the germline ends. This CDR3 has 15 amino acids. Germline values: CDR1 SGHVS, CDR2 FNYEAQ. The CDR3 protein is CASSYSGRAAYEQYF. CDR3 in DNA: TGTGCCAGCAGCTACTCGGGTAGGGCTGCCTACGAGCAGTACTTC.

This clonotype occurred a few times. The gene calls are TRBV19 and TRBJ1-2; the D gene is possibly TRBD1 (6 bases). This CDR3 has 15 residues. Germline values: CDR1 LNHDA, CDR2 SQIVND (reference sequence). Trimming removed 5 bases from V and 7 bases from J, with 20 bases in between. Written as DNA, the CDR3 is TGTGCCAGTAGTGGACTCGGGAACAGGGTGGCTGGCTACACCTTC. Encoded protein: CASSGLGNRVAGYTF.

Comments on this clonotype: Given a much more abundant clone one base away, this may be a read error. The chain uses TRBV24-1 and TRBJ2-1; no firm D call. CDR3 length: 11 residues. The V end was cut by 5 bases, the J end by 3 bases, with 1 base between. Per the germline V gene, CDR1 is KGHDR and CDR2 is SFDVKD. The CDR3 reads CATSGYNEQFF. DNA for the CDR3: TGTGCCACCAGTGGCTACAATGAGCAGTTCTTC.

V usage is TRBV10-3 and J usage is TRBJ2-3, with 8 nucleotides matching TRBD2. J lost 4 bases, V lost 5 bases, and 8 bases had no gene match. Germline V gene sequence: CDR1 ENHRY, CDR2 SYGVKD. CDR3 length: 15 residues. The chain's CDR3 is CAISPTGGAADTQYF. The CDR3 nucleotides read TGTGCCATCAGTCCAACGGGGGGGGCCGCAGATACGCAGTATTTT.

This clonotype was found a few times. The chain combines TRBV7-2 with TRBJ2-3; D call uncertain. Trimming left V 0 bases short and J 6 bases short, with 7 bases between. Germline V gene data show CDR1 as SGHTA and CDR2 as FQGNSA. The length of the CDR3 is 13 residues. Written as DNA, the CDR3 is TGTGCCAGCAGCTTAGCCGGACGGGATACGCAGTATTTT. It translates to CASSLAGRDTQYF. The full variable domain, in which reference TRBV7-2 and TRBJ2-3 provide the parts outside the CDR3, is GAGVSQSPSNKVTEKGKDVELRCDPISGHTALYWYRQSLGQGLEFLIYFQGNSAPDKSGLPSDRFSAERTGGSVSTLTIQRTQQEDSAVYLCASSLAGRDTQYFGPGTRLTVL.

This clonotype was seen only a few times. The V call is TRBV7-2, the J call TRBJ2-5, with TRBD2 matching over 12 bases. Germline CDR1 is SGHTA and CDR2 is FQGNSA. The CDR3 loop spans 17 amino acids. V lost 1 base, J lost 2 bases, and 5 bases stayed unmatched. CDR3 DNA sequence: TGTGCCAGCAGCTTAGTCCCCCTAGCGGGGGGGCAAGAGACCCAGTACTTC. Its protein is CASSLVPLAGGQETQYF. Based on the CDR3 plus reference TRBV7-2 and TRBJ2-5, the full variable domain is GAGVSQSPSNKVTEKGKDVELRCDPISGHTALYWYRQSLGQGLEFLIYFQGNSAPDKSGLPSDRFSAERTGGSVSTLTIQRTQQEDSAVYLCASSLVPLAGGQETQYFGPGTRLLVL.

There are a few counts of this clonotype. The CDR3: CASSFERRHEQYF. The CDR3 DNA follows: TGTGCCAGCAGCTTCGAAAGGCGCCACGAGCAGTACTTC. This rearrangement joins TRBV11-2 to TRBJ2-7, with D hard to call. Germline-derived CDR1 and CDR2 are SGHAT and FQNNGV. The CDR3 contains 13 residues. V was trimmed by 3 bases and J by 5 bases, leaving 11 bases between them.

The chain uses TRBV4-2 and TRBJ2-1; 12 nucleotides line up with TRBD2. V was clipped by 5 bases and J by 9 bases; unmatched bases: 14. CDR1 and CDR2 (germline): LGHNA, YNFKEQ. The length of the CDR3 is 17 residues. The CDR3 DNA follows: TGTGCCAGCAGCTACGGGACTAGCGGGTCCCCGATCGGTGAGCAGTTCTTC. Amino acids: CASSYGTSGSPIGEQFF.